This T cell receptor (beta chain) was captured in a study of cytomegalovirus exposure and HLA in healthy donors. Whole-study findings and limits: Sequence variants that were highly shared formed a cluster that was likely a sequencing artifact. A few of the chains that were CMV-associated were confirmed in vitro to be specific for CMV antigens.

PCR amplification relied on 60 Vbeta primers (plus 13 Jbeta primers). The data were produced by immunoSEQ multiplex PCR, yet TCRdb's version contains in-frame clones alone and is incomplete. The data show approximately 150,000 clones, with more than 65% seen just once and 1.6% held by the top ten. This CDR3 has 18 amino acids. The J segment lost 3 bases and the V segment lost 4 bases, leaving 15 bases of the junction unmatched. The germline V gene encodes CDR1 KGHSH and CDR2 LQKENI. The sample holds a few counts of this clone. Antigen: not known. The receptor comes from a woman aged 25 to 39 in good health and CMV-seronegative. V gene TRBV18 combines with J gene TRBJ1-5; 7 bases line up with TRBD1. The specimen was PBMCs. The CDR3 coding sequence is TGTGCCAGCTCACACACGCCCGCTACAGGGGACATCAATCAGCCCCAGCATTTT. Its translation is CASSHTPATGDINQPQHF.